This TCR beta chain comes out of a study of blood T cell repertoires in COVID-19. As handled by the study authors: Researchers report that nucleated cell counts were estimated from reference gene primer amplification. Using immunoSEQ multiplex PCR, the repertoire was profiled, and TCRdb retains in-frame clones only, with some absent. The DNA gave D and trimming, while V, J and clone size come from that table. Of 60,000 or so clones in the sample, roughly 93% are singletons; the top ten hold approximately 1.6%. This TCR was sampled from a human donor in a cohort sampled during active COVID-19. The sequenced sample consisted of peripheral blood.

Here the CDR3 reads CASGGGRTDTQYF. The CDR3 DNA reads as TGTGCCAGCGGCGGGGGCCGCACAGATACGCAGTATTTT. This rearrangement joins TRBV11-3 to TRBJ2-3, with D possibly matching TRBD2 (7 bases). Germline CDR1 is SGHNT and CDR2 is YENEEA. V shed 8 bases and J shed 1 base, with 10 bases lying between them. There are 13 residues in the CDR3.